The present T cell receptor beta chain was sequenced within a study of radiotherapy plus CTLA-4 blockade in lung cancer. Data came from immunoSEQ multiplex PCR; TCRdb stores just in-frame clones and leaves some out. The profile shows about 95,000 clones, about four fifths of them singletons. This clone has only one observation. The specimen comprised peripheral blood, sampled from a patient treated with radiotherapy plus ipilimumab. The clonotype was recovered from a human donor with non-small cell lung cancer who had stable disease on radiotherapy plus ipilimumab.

The chain's CDR3 is CASRPPGQGVHTEAFF. As DNA, the CDR3 is TGTGCCAGCAGGCCCCCGGGACAGGGGGTACACACTGAAGCTTTCTTT. The chain employs TRBV28 and TRBJ1-1; 11 bases align to TRBD1. The trim removed 6 bases at V and 3 bases at J, leaving 9 bases unmatched. This CDR3 contains 16 residues. Germline V CDR1 and CDR2: MDHEN, SYDVKM.